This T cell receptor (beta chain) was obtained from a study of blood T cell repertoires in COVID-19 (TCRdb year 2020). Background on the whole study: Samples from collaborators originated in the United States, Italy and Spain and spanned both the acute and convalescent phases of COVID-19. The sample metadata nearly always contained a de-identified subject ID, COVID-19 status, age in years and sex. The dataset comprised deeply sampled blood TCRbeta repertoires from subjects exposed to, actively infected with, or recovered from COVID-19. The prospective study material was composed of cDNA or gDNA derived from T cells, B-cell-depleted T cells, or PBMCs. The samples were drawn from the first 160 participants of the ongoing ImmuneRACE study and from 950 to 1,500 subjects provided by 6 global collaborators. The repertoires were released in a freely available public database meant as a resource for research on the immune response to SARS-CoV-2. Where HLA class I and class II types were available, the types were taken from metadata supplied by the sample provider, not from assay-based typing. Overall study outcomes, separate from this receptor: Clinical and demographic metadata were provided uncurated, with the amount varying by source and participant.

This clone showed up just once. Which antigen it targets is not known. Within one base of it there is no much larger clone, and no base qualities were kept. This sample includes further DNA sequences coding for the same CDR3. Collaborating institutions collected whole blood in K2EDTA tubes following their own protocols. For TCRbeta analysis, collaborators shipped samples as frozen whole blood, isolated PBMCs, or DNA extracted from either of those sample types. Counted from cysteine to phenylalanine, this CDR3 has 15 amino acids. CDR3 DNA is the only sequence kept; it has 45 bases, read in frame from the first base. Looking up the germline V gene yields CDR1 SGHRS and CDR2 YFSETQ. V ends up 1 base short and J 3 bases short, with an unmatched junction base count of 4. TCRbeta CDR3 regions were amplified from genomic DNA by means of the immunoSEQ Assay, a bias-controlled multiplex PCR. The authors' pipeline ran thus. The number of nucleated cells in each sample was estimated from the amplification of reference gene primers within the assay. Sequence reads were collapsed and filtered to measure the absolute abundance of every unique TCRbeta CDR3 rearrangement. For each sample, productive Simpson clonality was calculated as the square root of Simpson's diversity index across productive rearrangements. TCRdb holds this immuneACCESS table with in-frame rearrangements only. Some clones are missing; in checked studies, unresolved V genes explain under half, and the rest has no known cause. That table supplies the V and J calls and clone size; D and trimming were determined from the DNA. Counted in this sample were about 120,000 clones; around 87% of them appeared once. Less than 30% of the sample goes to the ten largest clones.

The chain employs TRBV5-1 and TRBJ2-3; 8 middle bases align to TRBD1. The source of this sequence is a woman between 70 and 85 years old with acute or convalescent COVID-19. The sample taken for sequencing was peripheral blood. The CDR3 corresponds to CASSLQGASTDTQYF. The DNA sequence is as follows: TGCGCCAGCAGCTTGCAGGGGGCTTCGACAGATACGCAGTATTTT.